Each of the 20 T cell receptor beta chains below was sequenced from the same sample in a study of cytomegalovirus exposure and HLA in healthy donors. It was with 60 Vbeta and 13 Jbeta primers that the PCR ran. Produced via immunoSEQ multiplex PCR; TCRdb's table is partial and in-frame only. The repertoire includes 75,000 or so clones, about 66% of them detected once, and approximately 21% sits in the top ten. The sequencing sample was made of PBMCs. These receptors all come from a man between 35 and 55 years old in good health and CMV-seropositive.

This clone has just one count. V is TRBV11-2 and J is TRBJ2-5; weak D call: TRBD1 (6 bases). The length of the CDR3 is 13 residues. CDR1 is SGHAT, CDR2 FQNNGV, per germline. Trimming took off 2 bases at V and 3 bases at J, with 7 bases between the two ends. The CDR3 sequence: CASSLTGKETQYF. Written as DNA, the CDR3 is TGTGCCAGCAGCTTAACAGGGAAAGAGACCCAGTACTTC.

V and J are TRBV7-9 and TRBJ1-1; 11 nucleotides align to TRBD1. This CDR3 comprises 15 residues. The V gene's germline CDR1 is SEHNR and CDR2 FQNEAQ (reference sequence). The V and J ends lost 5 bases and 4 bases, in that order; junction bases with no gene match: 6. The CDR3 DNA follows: TGTGCCAGCAGCCCTCCGGGACAGGGGGGCACTGAAGCTTTCTTT. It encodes CASSPPGQGGTEAFF. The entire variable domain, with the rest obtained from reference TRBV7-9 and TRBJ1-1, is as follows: DTGVSQNPRHKITKRGQNVTFRCDPISEHNRLYWYRQTLGQGPEFLTYFQNEAQLEKSRLLSDRFSAERPKGSFSTLEIQRTEQGDSAMYLCASSPPGQGGTEAFFGQGTRLTVV.

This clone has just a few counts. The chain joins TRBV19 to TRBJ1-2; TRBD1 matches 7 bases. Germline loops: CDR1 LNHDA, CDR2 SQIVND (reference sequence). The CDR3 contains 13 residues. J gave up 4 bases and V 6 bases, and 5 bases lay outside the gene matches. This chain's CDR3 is CASRATGVYGYTF. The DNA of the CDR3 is TGTGCCAGTAGGGCTACAGGGGTCTATGGCTACACCTTC.

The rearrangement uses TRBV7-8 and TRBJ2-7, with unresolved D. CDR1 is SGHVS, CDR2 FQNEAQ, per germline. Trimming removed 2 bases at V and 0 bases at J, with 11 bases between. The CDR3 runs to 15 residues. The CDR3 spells CASSLKRLSSYEQYF. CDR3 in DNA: TGTGCCAGCAGCTTAAAGAGGCTGAGCTCCTACGAGCAGTACTTC.

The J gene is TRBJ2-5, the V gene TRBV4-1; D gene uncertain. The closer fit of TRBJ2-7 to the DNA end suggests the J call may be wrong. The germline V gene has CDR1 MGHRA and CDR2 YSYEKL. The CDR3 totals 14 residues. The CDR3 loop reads CASSQELRAYEQYF. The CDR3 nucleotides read TGCGCCAGCAGCCAAGAACTCCGAGCGTACGAGCAGTACTTC.

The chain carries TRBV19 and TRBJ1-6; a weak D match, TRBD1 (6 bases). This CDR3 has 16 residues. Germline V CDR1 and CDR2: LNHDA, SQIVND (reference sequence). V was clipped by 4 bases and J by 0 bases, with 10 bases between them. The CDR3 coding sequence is TGTGCCAGTAGTACAGAACAGGGCTCCTATAATTCACCCCTCCACTTT. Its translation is CASSTEQGSYNSPLHF.

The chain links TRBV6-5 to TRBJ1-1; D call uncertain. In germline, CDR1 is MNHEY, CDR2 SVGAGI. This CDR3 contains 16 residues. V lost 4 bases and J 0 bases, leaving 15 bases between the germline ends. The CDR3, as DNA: TGTGCCAGCAGTTTAGTTTTCCGTCCGGTGAACACTGAAGCTTTCTTT. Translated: CASSLVFRPVNTEAFF.

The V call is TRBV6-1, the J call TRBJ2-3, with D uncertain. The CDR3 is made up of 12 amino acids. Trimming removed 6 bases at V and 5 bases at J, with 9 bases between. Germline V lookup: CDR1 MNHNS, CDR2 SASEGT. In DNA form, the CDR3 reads TGTGCCAGCAGCTACCTAGAAGATACGCAGTATTTT. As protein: CASSYLEDTQYF.

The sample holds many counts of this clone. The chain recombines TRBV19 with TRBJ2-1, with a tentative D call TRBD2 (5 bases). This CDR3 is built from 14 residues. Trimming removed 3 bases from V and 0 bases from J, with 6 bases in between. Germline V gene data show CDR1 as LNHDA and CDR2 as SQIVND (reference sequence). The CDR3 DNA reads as TGTGCCAGTAGTATGGGAGCCTCCTACAATGAGCAGTTCTTC. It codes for CASSMGASYNEQFF.

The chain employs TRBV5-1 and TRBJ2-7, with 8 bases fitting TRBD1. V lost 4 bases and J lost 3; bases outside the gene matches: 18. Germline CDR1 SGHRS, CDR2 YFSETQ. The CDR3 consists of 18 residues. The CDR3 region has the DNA TGCGCCAGCAGCCCTTGGGGTCTAGGGGACAGGACGTACTACGAGCAGTACTTC. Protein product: CASSPWGLGDRTYYEQYF.

CDR3 coding DNA: TGTGCCAGCAGCCCTAACAGGTGGGGATGGGACTATGGCTACACCTTC. The encoded protein is CASSPNRWGWDYGYTF. The gene calls are TRBV4-2 and TRBJ1-2, with D possibly being TRBD1 (5 bases). The CDR3 is 16 amino acids. Trimming took 4 bases from V and 3 from J, leaving 18 bases between them. In germline, CDR1 is LGHNA, CDR2 YNFKEQ.

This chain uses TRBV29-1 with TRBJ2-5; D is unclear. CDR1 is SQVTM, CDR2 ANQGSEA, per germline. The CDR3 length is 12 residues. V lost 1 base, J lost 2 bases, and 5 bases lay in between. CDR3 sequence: CSVEGIQETQYF. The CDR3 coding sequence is TGCAGCGTTGAAGGTATACAAGAGACCCAGTACTTC.

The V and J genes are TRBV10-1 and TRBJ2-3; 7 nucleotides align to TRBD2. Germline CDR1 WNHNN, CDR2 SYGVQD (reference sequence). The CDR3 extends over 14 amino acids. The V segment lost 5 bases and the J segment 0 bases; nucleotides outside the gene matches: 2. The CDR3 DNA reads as TGCGCCAGCAGTAAGCGGGGAAGCACAGATACGCAGTATTTT. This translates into CASSKRGSTDTQYF.

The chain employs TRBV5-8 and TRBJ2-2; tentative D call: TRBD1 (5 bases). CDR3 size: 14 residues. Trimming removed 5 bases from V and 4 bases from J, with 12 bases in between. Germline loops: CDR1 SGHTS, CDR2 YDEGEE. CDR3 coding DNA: TGTGCCAGCAGTTCTGGACAAGGCACCGGGGAGCTGTTTTTT. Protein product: CASSSGQGTGELFF.

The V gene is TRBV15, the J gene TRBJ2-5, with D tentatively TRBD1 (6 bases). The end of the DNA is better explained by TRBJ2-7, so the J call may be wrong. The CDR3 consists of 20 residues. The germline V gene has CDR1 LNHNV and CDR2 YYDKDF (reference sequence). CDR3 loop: CATSRGGVGVGAKFHYEQYF. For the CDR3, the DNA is TGTGCCACCAGCAGAGGAGGGGTAGGGGTGGGGGCTAAATTTCACTACGAGCAGTACTTC.

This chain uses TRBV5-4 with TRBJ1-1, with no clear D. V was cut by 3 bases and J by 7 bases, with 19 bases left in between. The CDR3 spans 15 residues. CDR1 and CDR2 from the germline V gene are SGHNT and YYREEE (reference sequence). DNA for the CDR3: TGTGCCAGCAGCTCGAATCCGGGATCCACAAATGAAGCTTTCTTT. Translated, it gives CASSSNPGSTNEAFF.

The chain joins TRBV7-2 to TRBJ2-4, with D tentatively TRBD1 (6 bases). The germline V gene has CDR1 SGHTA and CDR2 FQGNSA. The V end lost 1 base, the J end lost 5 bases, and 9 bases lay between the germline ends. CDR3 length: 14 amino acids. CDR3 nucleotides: TGTGCCAGCAGCTTAGGGGGGCTGGAAAACATTCAGTACTTC. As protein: CASSLGGLENIQYF.

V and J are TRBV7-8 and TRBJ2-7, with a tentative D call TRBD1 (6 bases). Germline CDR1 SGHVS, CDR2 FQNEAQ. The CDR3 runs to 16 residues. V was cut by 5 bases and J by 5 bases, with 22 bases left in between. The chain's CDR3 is CASSRPGTMNSHEQYF. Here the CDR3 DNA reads TGTGCCAGCAGCCGTCCCGGGACAATGAATTCCCACGAGCAGTACTTC.

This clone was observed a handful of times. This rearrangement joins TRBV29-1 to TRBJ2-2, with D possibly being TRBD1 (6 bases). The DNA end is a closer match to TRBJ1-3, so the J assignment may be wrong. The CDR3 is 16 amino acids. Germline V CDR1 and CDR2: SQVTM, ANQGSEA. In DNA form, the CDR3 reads TGCAGCGTTGAAGTCGGGGGGCGACACTCTGGAAACACCATATATTTT. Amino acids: CSVEVGGRHSGNTIYF.

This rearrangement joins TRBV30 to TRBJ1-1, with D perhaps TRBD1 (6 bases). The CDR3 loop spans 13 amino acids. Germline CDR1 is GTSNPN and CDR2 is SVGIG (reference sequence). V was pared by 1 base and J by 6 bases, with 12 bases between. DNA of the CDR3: TGTGCCTGGAGTGGGGGGGGCGGCCCTGAAGCTTTCTTT. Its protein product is CAWSGGGGPEAFF.